The subject of this entry is one T cell receptor (beta chain). V dropped 4 bases and J dropped 2; count of bases not matched to a gene: 4. The CDR3 is 14 amino acids. Germline lookup yields CDR1 SGHRS and CDR2 YFSETQ. Self-reported history from a screening survey and questionnaire set each donor's cohort. Within 2 weeks of study entry, exposed participants had contacted a PCR-confirmed or clinician-diagnosed COVID-19 case. This entry is derived from a study of blood T cell repertoires in COVID-19. Authors' analysis steps: Amplified reference gene primers provided the basis for estimating nucleated cell counts. Sequencing was performed with immunoSEQ multiplex PCR; in TCRdb, only in-frame clones are kept and a portion is missing. Clone size and V and J calls were adopted from that table, with D and trimming inferred from the DNA. The table records about 300,000 clones, 75% to 90% of them present only once.

The specimen sequenced was PBMCs or T cells enriched from blood (not recorded which). The chain has TRBV5-1 and TRBJ2-7, with 9 bases lining up with TRBD1. This sequence originates from a woman younger than 45 who had been exposed to COVID-19. DNA for the CDR3: TGCGCCAGCAGCAAGGGACAGGGAGCCTACGAGCAGTACTTC. It encodes CASSKGQGAYEQYF. Full variable domain (missing parts from reference TRBV5-1 and TRBJ2-7): KAGVTQTPRYLIKTRGQQVTLSCSPISGHRSVSWYQQTPGQGLQFLFEYFSETQRNKGNFPGRFSGRQFSNSRSEMNVSTLELGDSALYLCASSKGQGAYEQYFGPGTRLTVT.